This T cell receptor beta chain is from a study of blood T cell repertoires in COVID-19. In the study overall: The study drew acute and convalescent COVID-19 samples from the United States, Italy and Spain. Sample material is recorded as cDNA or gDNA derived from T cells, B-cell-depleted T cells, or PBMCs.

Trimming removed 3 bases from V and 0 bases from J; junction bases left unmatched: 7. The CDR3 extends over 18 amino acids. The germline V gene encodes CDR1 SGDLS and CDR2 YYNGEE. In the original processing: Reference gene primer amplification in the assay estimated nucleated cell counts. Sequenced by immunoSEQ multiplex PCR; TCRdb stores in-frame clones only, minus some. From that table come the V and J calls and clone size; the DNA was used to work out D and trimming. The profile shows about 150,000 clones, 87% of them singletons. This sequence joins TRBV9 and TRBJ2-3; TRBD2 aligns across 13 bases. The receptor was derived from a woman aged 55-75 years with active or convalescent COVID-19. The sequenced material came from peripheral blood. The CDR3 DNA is TGTGCCAGCAGCGCCCGACTAGCGGGGGGATCTAGCACAGATACGCAGTATTTT. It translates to CASSARLAGGSSTDTQYF.